Here is one T cell receptor (beta chain) with its context. Allocation to cohorts depended on clinical history reported by the participants. These data originate in a study of blood T cell repertoires in COVID-19. Study details: Acute-phase and convalescent COVID-19 samples originated in the United States, Italy and Spain.

Method: immunoSEQ multiplex PCR; TCRdb's copy keeps in-frame clones and lacks some. The table shows 300,000 to 350,000 clones, with roughly 87% occurring only once. Trimming stripped 2 bases from V and 1 base from J, with 11 bases between. Germline V gene lookup returns CDR1 KGHSH and CDR2 LQKENI. CDR3 size: 16 residues. The specimen sequenced was PBMCs or T cells enriched from blood (not recorded which). The chain employs TRBV18 and TRBJ2-2; no clear D. The receptor comes from a woman in her 30s who had recovered from COVID-19. CDR3: CASSPLPAVNTGELFF. The CDR3, as DNA: TGTGCCAGCTCACCATTGCCGGCGGTGAACACCGGGGAGCTGTTTTTT.